This T cell receptor (beta chain) was documented in a study of T cell responses to AZD1222 COVID-19 vaccine. Study-wide results and caveats: Only a handful of AZD1222 recipients, more than 5 in all, had baseline seropositivity.

Trimming left V 6 bases short and J 8 bases short, with 13 bases between. Germline CDR1 ENHRY, CDR2 SYGVKD. The CDR3 length is 12 residues. Comments on this clone: Its target is not known.

Sequencing used immunoSEQ multiplex PCR; TCRdb keeps in-frame clones, though not all of them. The table shows 130,000 or so clones, with 93% occurring only once. The clonotype comes from an adult in good health. This sequence joins TRBV10-3 and TRBJ1-2, with D possibly TRBD1 on 6 matching bases. Specimen: peripheral blood, collected on day 0 of AZD1222 vaccination. This CDR3 reads CAIRSDRKGYTF. DNA of the CDR3: TGTGCCATCAGGTCTGACAGGAAGGGCTACACCTTC.